This is a list of T cell receptor beta chains from one sample in a study of T cells after yellow fever vaccination. MiXCR, applied by TCRdb to the 5' RACE reads, yields one record per CDR3 protein. This repertoire shows a few hundred thousand distinct CDR3 sequences, roughly a sixth found once; its top ten account for 15% to 20%. This sample comprised PBMCs, obtained before the yellow fever booster vaccination. These receptors were collected from a man younger than 30 who received the YFV17D yellow fever vaccine. Both conserved end residues are part of each CDR3. Each record gives: D gene, J gene, V gene, clone size, CDR3 protein, CDR3 DNA. A D gene is named only where the DNA matches it firmly. Some rows mark clone size as missing; the rest say once, few, many or name a class of expanded clone.

D: TRBD1; J: TRBJ2-2; V: TRBV7-3; size: few; CDR3: CASSSRQGTDTGELFF; DNA: TGTGCCAGCAGCTCTCGACAGGGTACGGACACCGGGGAGCTGTTTTTT
D: NA; J: TRBJ1-4; V: TRBV5-6; size: NA; CDR3: CASSLLTGYGKLFF; DNA: TGTGCCAGCAGCTTGCTGACAGGTTACGGAAAACTGTTTTTT
D: TRBD1; J: TRBJ2-3; V: TRBV6-5; size: many; CDR3: CASSSPGQGADTQYF; DNA: TGTGCCAGCAGTTCGCCGGGACAGGGCGCAGATACGCAGTATTTT
D: NA; J: TRBJ1-1; V: TRBV12-3/TRBV12-4; size: NA; CDR3: CASSYQGKAFF; DNA: TGTGCCAGCAGCTACCAGGGAAAAGCTTTCTTT
D: TRBD2; J: TRBJ2-3; V: TRBV5-1; size: NA; CDR3: CASSLPQAGANHFTDTQYF; DNA: TGCGCCAGCAGCCTGCCTCAAGCGGGGGCCAACCACTTCACAGATACGCAGTATTTT
D: NA; J: TRBJ2-5; V: TRBV9; size: few; CDR3: CASSAPLEETQYF; DNA: TGTGCCAGCAGCGCCCCTCTGGAAGAGACCCAGTACTTC
D: NA; J: TRBJ1-6; V: TRBV3-1; size: few; CDR3: CASSQEQAANSPLHF; DNA: TGTGCCAGCAGCCAAGAACAGGCTGCTAATTCACCCCTCCACTTT
D: NA; J: TRBJ1-1; V: TRBV20-1; size: many; CDR3: CSPVGETEAFF; DNA: TGCAGCCCCGTAGGAGAAACTGAAGCTTTCTTT
D: NA; J: TRBJ2-5; V: TRBV9; size: NA; CDR3: CASSVGSLGPTGLRETQYF; DNA: TGTGCCAGCAGCGTAGGATCCCTCGGGCCGACAGGCCTCCGTGAGACCCAGTACTTC
D: TRBD2; J: TRBJ2-1; V: TRBV5-1; size: many; CDR3: CASSLGRGGYNEQFF; DNA: TGCGCCAGCAGCTTGGGGCGGGGGGGATACAATGAGCAGTTCTTC
D: TRBD1; J: TRBJ1-2; V: TRBV4-3; size: NA; CDR3: CASSQRQGRNYGYTF; DNA: TGCGCCAGCAGCCAAAGACAGGGTAGGAACTATGGCTACACCTTC
D: NA; J: TRBJ2-3; V: TRBV5-1; size: many; CDR3: CASSLGDTDTQYF; DNA: TGCGCCAGCAGCTTGGGGGACACAGATACGCAGTATTTT
D: NA; J: TRBJ2-1; V: TRBV20-1; size: NA; CDR3: CSARDPQGRHNEQFF; DNA: TGCAGTGCTAGAGATCCGCAGGGTCGGCACAATGAGCAGTTCTTC
D: TRBD1; J: TRBJ1-2; V: TRBV7-2; size: NA; CDR3: CASSLGDRGRSEGYTF; DNA: TGTGCCAGCAGCTTAGGGGACAGGGGGCGTTCGGAAGGCTACACCTTC
D: TRBD1; J: TRBJ2-4; V: TRBV6-1; size: few; CDR3: CAGRTGVIQYF; DNA: TGTGCCGGAAGGACAGGGGTCATTCAGTACTTC
D: NA; J: TRBJ1-5; V: TRBV20-1; size: few; CDR3: CSATPTGQLNNQPQHF; DNA: TGCAGTGCTACCCCTACCGGACAGCTTAACAATCAGCCCCAGCATTTT
D: TRBD2; J: TRBJ2-5; V: TRBV5-1; size: few; CDR3: CASSRGLAGGPGFETQYF; DNA: TGCGCCAGCAGCAGAGGACTAGCGGGGGGCCCGGGTTTTGAGACCCAGTACTTC
D: TRBD1; J: TRBJ1-1; V: TRBV18; size: NA; CDR3: CASSPPAPGQGLTEAFF; DNA: TGTGCCAGCTCACCACCGGCCCCCGGACAGGGGCTCACTGAAGCTTTCTTT
D: NA; J: TRBJ2-7; V: TRBV5-1; size: NA; CDR3: CASSFQEGGDYEQYF; DNA: TGCGCCAGCAGCTTCCAGGAGGGTGGGGATTACGAGCAGTACTTC
D: NA; J: TRBJ1-1; V: TRBV6-2/TRBV6-3; size: NA; CDR3: CASNRGGGEAFF; DNA: TGTGCCAGCAATCGGGGCGGGGGTGAAGCTTTCTTT
D: TRBD1; J: TRBJ2-5; V: TRBV11-2; size: NA; CDR3: CASSAPLFRGETQYF; DNA: TGTGCCAGCAGCGCGCCCTTGTTCAGGGGGGAGACCCAGTACTTC
D: NA; J: TRBJ1-1; V: TRBV7-9; size: many; CDR3: CASSLANRYTEAFF; DNA: TGTGCCAGCAGCTTAGCGAATCGGTACACTGAAGCTTTCTTT